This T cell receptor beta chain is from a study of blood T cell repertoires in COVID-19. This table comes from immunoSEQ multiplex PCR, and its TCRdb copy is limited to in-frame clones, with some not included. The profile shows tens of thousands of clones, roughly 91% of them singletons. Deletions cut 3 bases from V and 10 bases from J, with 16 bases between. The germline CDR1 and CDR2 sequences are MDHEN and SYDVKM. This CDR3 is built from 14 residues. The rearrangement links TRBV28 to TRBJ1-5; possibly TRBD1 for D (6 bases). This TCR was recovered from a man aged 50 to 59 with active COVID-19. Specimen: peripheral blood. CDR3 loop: CASSFLGGGGPQHF. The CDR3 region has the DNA TGTGCCAGCAGTTTCTTAGGGGGGGGTGGACCCCAGCATTTT.